The rows below give T cell receptor beta chains drawn from one sample of a study of blood T cell repertoires in COVID-19. Sequencing was performed with immunoSEQ multiplex PCR; in TCRdb, only in-frame clones are kept and a portion is missing. The data show some 190,000 clones, around 85% seen once. Input material: peripheral blood. These TCRs come from a man older than 75 with COVID-19, enrolled during active disease. The CDR3 runs from the conserved cysteine through the conserved F or W. Fields, in order: clone size, J gene, D gene, V gene, CDR3 length, CDR3 DNA, CDR3 protein. The D gene is left open where the match is weak. Expanded clones are given a class, and other clones once, few, many or no size at all.

abundance: once
j_gene: TRBJ2-3
d_gene: -
v_gene: TRBV7-7
len: 15
CDR3nt: TGTGCCAGCAGCTCCGGGACTTCGAGCACAGATACGCAGTATTTT
CDR3aa: CASSSGTSSTDTQYF

abundance: -
j_gene: TRBJ1-2
d_gene: -
v_gene: TRBV2
len: 13
CDR3nt: TGTGCCAGCAGTGACGTCTTTCGCTATGGCTACACCTTC
CDR3aa: CASSDVFRYGYTF

abundance: -
j_gene: TRBJ1-1
d_gene: -
v_gene: TRBV9
len: 18
CDR3nt: TGTGCCAGCAGCGTAGCTGGGCAGGGGCAACGTAGGGACACTGAAGCTTTCTTT
CDR3aa: CASSVAGQGQRRDTEAFF

abundance: once
j_gene: TRBJ2-7
d_gene: TRBD2
v_gene: TRBV5-1
len: 16
CDR3nt: TGCGCCAGCAGCTTGGGAGGAGCGGGGGGTTCCTACGAGCAGTACTTC
CDR3aa: CASSLGGAGGSYEQYF

abundance: many
j_gene: TRBJ1-2
d_gene: TRBD1
v_gene: TRBV10-2
len: 14
CDR3nt: TGCGCCAGCCGCCCCCCGGGACAGGGATCTGGCTACACCTTC
CDR3aa: CASRPPGQGSGYTF

abundance: few
j_gene: TRBJ1-4
d_gene: TRBD1
v_gene: TRBV4-1
len: 15
CDR3nt: TGCGCCAGCAGCCTTCGACTACAGGGGGCGGAAAAACTGTTTTTT
CDR3aa: CASSLRLQGAEKLFF

abundance: few
j_gene: TRBJ1-6
d_gene: -
v_gene: TRBV9
len: 14
CDR3nt: TGTGCCAGCAGCGTTCAGGGGCTAAATTCACCCCTCCACTTT
CDR3aa: CASSVQGLNSPLHF

abundance: -
j_gene: TRBJ1-2
d_gene: -
v_gene: TRBV7-9
len: 12
CDR3nt: TGTGCCAGCAGCTTAGAAGGGAGCGGCTACACCTTC
CDR3aa: CASSLEGSGYTF

abundance: -
j_gene: TRBJ1-1
d_gene: -
v_gene: TRBV6-1
len: 12
CDR3nt: TGTGCCAGCACCTTCGGGAACACTGAAGCTTTCTTT
CDR3aa: CASTFGNTEAFF

abundance: -
j_gene: TRBJ1-2
d_gene: -
v_gene: TRBV7-2
len: 15
CDR3nt: TGTGCCAGCAGCCCAGGATGGGCAGGGCGCTATGGCTACACCTTC
CDR3aa: CASSPGWAGRYGYTF

abundance: -
j_gene: TRBJ1-2
d_gene: -
v_gene: TRBV4-2
len: 12
CDR3nt: TGTGCCAGCAGCCAAGAAAATCTTCGCTACACCTTC
CDR3aa: CASSQENLRYTF

abundance: -
j_gene: TRBJ2-1
d_gene: -
v_gene: TRBV5-1
len: 15
CDR3nt: TGCGCCAGCAGCTTGGGGGTCCCCCCTAGAGGTGAGCAGTTCTTC
CDR3aa: CASSLGVPPRGEQFF

abundance: -
j_gene: TRBJ2-7
d_gene: TRBD1
v_gene: TRBV5-1
len: 16
CDR3nt: TGCGCCAGCAGCTTGGGTACCGGGACAGGGACCTACGAGCAGTACTTC
CDR3aa: CASSLGTGTGTYEQYF

abundance: -
j_gene: TRBJ1-1
d_gene: -
v_gene: TRBV27
len: 14
CDR3nt: TGTGCCAGCAGTTTTCAGAGCCCTAGATCTGAAGCTTTCTTT
CDR3aa: CASSFQSPRSEAFF

abundance: -
j_gene: TRBJ1-2
d_gene: TRBD1
v_gene: TRBV3-1/TRBV3-2
len: 13
CDR3nt: TGTGCCAGCAGCCAAGGACAGGGACTTGGCTACACCTTC
CDR3aa: CASSQGQGLGYTF

abundance: -
j_gene: TRBJ2-7
d_gene: -
v_gene: TRBV7-2
len: 13
CDR3nt: TGTGCCAGCAGCCGAGGGCAGGACTACGAGCAGTACTTC
CDR3aa: CASSRGQDYEQYF

abundance: -
j_gene: TRBJ1-2
d_gene: -
v_gene: TRBV18
len: 15
CDR3nt: TGTGCCAGCTCACCCGGGGACAAATCTAACTATGGCTACACCTTC
CDR3aa: CASSPGDKSNYGYTF

abundance: -
j_gene: TRBJ2-2
d_gene: -
v_gene: TRBV10-3
len: 15
CDR3nt: TGTGCCACCACACAGACTAGTCTGAACACCGGGGAGCTGTTTTTT
CDR3aa: CATTQTSLNTGELFF

abundance: -
j_gene: TRBJ1-5
d_gene: -
v_gene: TRBV2
len: 13
CDR3nt: TGTGCCAGCAGTGGAGGTGGAACTCAGCCCCAGCATTTT
CDR3aa: CASSGGGTQPQHF

abundance: -
j_gene: TRBJ1-1
d_gene: -
v_gene: TRBV4-2
len: 14
CDR3nt: TGTGCCAGCAGCCAAGCTTTCAGGAACACTGAAGCTTTCTTT
CDR3aa: CASSQAFRNTEAFF

abundance: -
j_gene: TRBJ1-1
d_gene: TRBD1
v_gene: TRBV27
len: 17
CDR3nt: TGTGCCAGCAGTTTATCTTTCGGGACAGTAAAATACACTGAAGCTTTCTTT
CDR3aa: CASSLSFGTVKYTEAFF

abundance: -
j_gene: TRBJ1-5
d_gene: -
v_gene: TRBV3-1/TRBV3-2
len: 13
CDR3nt: TGTGCCAGCAGCCTAGGGGTGCGACAGCCCCAGCATTTT
CDR3aa: CASSLGVRQPQHF

abundance: -
j_gene: TRBJ2-2
d_gene: TRBD1
v_gene: TRBV18
len: 17
CDR3nt: TGTGCCAGCTCAGCTTACTCCGGGACAGGGCTTACCGGGGAGCTGTTTTTT
CDR3aa: CASSAYSGTGLTGELFF

abundance: -
j_gene: TRBJ2-7
d_gene: -
v_gene: TRBV10-3
len: 14
CDR3nt: TGTGCCTCTTCGGTGGGGGGTTTAACCTACGAGCAGTACTTC
CDR3aa: CASSVGGLTYEQYF

abundance: -
j_gene: TRBJ1-1
d_gene: TRBD1
v_gene: TRBV5-6
len: 13
CDR3nt: TGTGCCAGCAAACAGATGGACAGGGAGGGAGCTTTCTTT
CDR3aa: CASKQMDREGAFF

abundance: -
j_gene: TRBJ1-1
d_gene: -
v_gene: TRBV19
len: 16
CDR3nt: TGTGCCAGTAGTATTACAGACAGCAACTTGAACACTGAAGCTTTCTTT
CDR3aa: CASSITDSNLNTEAFF

abundance: -
j_gene: TRBJ1-5
d_gene: TRBD1
v_gene: TRBV5-1
len: 17
CDR3nt: TGCGCCAGCAGCCCGGGACAGGGGAGGGATAGCAATCAGCCCCAGCATTTT
CDR3aa: CASSPGQGRDSNQPQHF

abundance: -
j_gene: TRBJ2-3
d_gene: -
v_gene: TRBV11-3
len: 12
CDR3nt: TGTGCCAGCAGCTTGGCCCGCGGTACGCAGTATTTT
CDR3aa: CASSLARGTQYF

abundance: -
j_gene: TRBJ2-3
d_gene: -
v_gene: TRBV7-9
len: 14
CDR3nt: TGTGCCAGCAGCTTAAGCCGGAGCACAGATACGCAGTATTTT
CDR3aa: CASSLSRSTDTQYF

abundance: few
j_gene: TRBJ1-1
d_gene: -
v_gene: TRBV3-1/TRBV3-2
len: 14
CDR3nt: TGTGCCAGCAGCAACCCGACAGTGAACACTGAAGCTTTCTTT
CDR3aa: CASSNPTVNTEAFF

abundance: -
j_gene: TRBJ1-6
d_gene: TRBD1
v_gene: TRBV2
len: 14
CDR3nt: TGTGCCAGCACGGCAACAGGGGAGAATTCACCCCTCCACTTT
CDR3aa: CASTATGENSPLHF

abundance: -
j_gene: TRBJ2-2
d_gene: TRBD1
v_gene: TRBV18
len: 16
CDR3nt: TGTGCCAGCCCGAGCCCCGGGACAGAGAACACCGGGGAGCTGTTTTTT
CDR3aa: CASPSPGTENTGELFF

abundance: -
j_gene: TRBJ1-6
d_gene: -
v_gene: TRBV7-2
len: 16
CDR3nt: TGTGCCAGCAGCTTAGGGGGGGATACTTATAATTCACCCCTCCACTTT
CDR3aa: CASSLGGDTYNSPLHF

abundance: once
j_gene: TRBJ2-5
d_gene: -
v_gene: TRBV5-6
len: 15
CDR3nt: TGTGCCAGCAGCTGGCAGGGGTCTCGACAAGAGACCCAGTACTTC
CDR3aa: CASSWQGSRQETQYF

abundance: -
j_gene: TRBJ2-6
d_gene: -
v_gene: TRBV5-1
len: 13
CDR3nt: TGCGCCAGCTTAAAATCTGGGGCCAACGTCCTGACTTTC
CDR3aa: CASLKSGANVLTF

abundance: -
j_gene: TRBJ1-1
d_gene: -
v_gene: TRBV7-9
len: 15
CDR3nt: TGTGCCAGCAGCTTAGTTCGAGGAATGAACACTGAAGCTTTCTTT
CDR3aa: CASSLVRGMNTEAFF

abundance: -
j_gene: TRBJ2-3
d_gene: -
v_gene: TRBV6-1
len: 14
CDR3nt: TGTGCCAGCAGTGAATCGGGGATCACAGATACGCAGTATTTT
CDR3aa: CASSESGITDTQYF

abundance: once
j_gene: TRBJ1-2
d_gene: TRBD1
v_gene: TRBV6-2/TRBV6-3
len: 15
CDR3nt: TGTGCCAGCAGTAAGAGGGACAGGGCTAACTATGGCTACACCTTC
CDR3aa: CASSKRDRANYGYTF

abundance: -
j_gene: TRBJ1-2
d_gene: -
v_gene: TRBV24-1
len: 14
CDR3nt: TGTGCCACCAGTGAGGAGGGCCGGGACTATGGCTACACCTTC
CDR3aa: CATSEEGRDYGYTF

abundance: once
j_gene: TRBJ2-5
d_gene: -
v_gene: TRBV3-1/TRBV3-2
len: 13
CDR3nt: TGTGCCAGCAGTCTCAGGGTGGTCGAGACCCAGTACTTC
CDR3aa: CASSLRVVETQYF

abundance: few
j_gene: TRBJ1-4
d_gene: -
v_gene: TRBV4-2
len: 14
CDR3nt: TGTGCCAGCAGCATTACATCGACTAATGAAAAACTGTTTTTT
CDR3aa: CASSITSTNEKLFF

abundance: -
j_gene: TRBJ1-2
d_gene: -
v_gene: TRBV11-3
len: 14
CDR3nt: TGTGCCAGCAGCTTAGGCCAACCCACGGGTGGCTACACCTTC
CDR3aa: CASSLGQPTGGYTF

abundance: -
j_gene: TRBJ1-6
d_gene: TRBD1
v_gene: TRBV7-6
len: 16
CDR3nt: TGTGCCAGCAGCTTAGAGGGCACAGGGGTGTATTCACCCCTCCACTTT
CDR3aa: CASSLEGTGVYSPLHF

abundance: -
j_gene: TRBJ1-6
d_gene: -
v_gene: TRBV6-2/TRBV6-3
len: 12
CDR3nt: TGTGCCAGCAGTTGGGCGAATTCACCCCTCCACTTT
CDR3aa: CASSWANSPLHF

abundance: -
j_gene: TRBJ1-2
d_gene: -
v_gene: TRBV5-4
len: 13
CDR3nt: TGTGCCAGCAGCTTGAACAACAACTATGGCTACACCTTC
CDR3aa: CASSLNNNYGYTF